Below are 17 T cell receptor beta chains sequenced from a single sample in a study of cytomegalovirus exposure and HLA in healthy donors (dated by TCRdb to about 2017). Library preparation was by the immunoSEQ multiplex PCR assay. A mixture of 60 forward primers for TCR Vbeta segments and 13 reverse primers for TCR Jbeta segments was used in the multiplex PCR. TCRdb carries this immuneACCESS record with in-frame sequences only. Its versions omit some clonotypes, under half of them owing to an unresolved V gene in the studies checked, with the rest unexplained. Here the sample has roughly 170,000 clones; 82% occur a single time. The ten largest clones add up to approximately 1.6% of the sample. Sequencing was done on a sample of PBMCs. The receptors here all came from a male donor in good health and CMV-seronegative.

This clone occurred once. This chain connects TRBV7-8 to TRBJ1-6; D perhaps matches TRBD1 (6 bases). CDR3 length: 17 amino acids. In germline, CDR1 is SGHVS, CDR2 FQNEAQ. The V end lost 5 bases, the J end lost 8 bases, and 22 bases lay between the germline ends. CDR3 region: CASSIMGMGARDSPLHF. In DNA, the CDR3 is TGTGCCAGCAGCATAATGGGCATGGGGGCGCGGGATTCACCCCTCCACTTT.

The V call is TRBV27, the J call TRBJ2-3; D is ambiguous. The CDR3 length is 13 residues. The germline V gene has CDR1 MNHEY and CDR2 SMNVEV (reference sequence). V gave up 2 bases and J gave up 2 bases, with 5 bases separating them. The DNA for the CDR3 is TGTGCCAGCAGTTTACAATTCACAGATACGCAGTATTTT. This translates into CASSLQFTDTQYF.

As for this clone: The same CDR3 also results from other DNA sequences found in this sample. The J gene is TRBJ1-5, the V gene TRBV4-1; 10 bases map to TRBD1. The CDR3 has 15 amino acids. The junction had 4 bases not matched to a gene; V was cut back by 1 base and J by 7 bases. Per the germline V gene, CDR1 is MGHRA and CDR2 is YSYEKL. Here the CDR3 DNA reads TGCGCCAGCAGCCAAGGCGGACAGGGGGTCCAGCCCCAGCATTTT. Protein product: CASSQGGQGVQPQHF.

The chain couples TRBV5-1 to TRBJ1-4; D unclear. CDR1 and CDR2 from the germline V gene are SGHRS and YFSETQ. This CDR3 is built from 15 residues. The V end lost 4 bases, the J end lost 1 base, and 11 bases lay between the germline ends. CDR3 protein: CASSDTTRTNEKLFF. The DNA for the CDR3 is TGCGCCAGCAGCGACACAACAAGAACTAATGAAAAACTGTTTTTT.

Worth noting for this clone: This specimen includes other DNA sequences encoding the same CDR3. The chain is built from TRBV6-5 and TRBJ2-7; D is possibly TRBD1 (6 bases). Trimming stripped 6 bases from V and 3 bases from J, with 9 bases between. CDR3 length: 12 residues. Germline V lookup: CDR1 MNHEY, CDR2 SVGAGI. DNA of the CDR3: TGTGCCAGCAGCCTCAGGGGCTACGAGCAGTACTTC. Protein: CASSLRGYEQYF.

The chain is built from TRBV19 and TRBJ2-3; no reliable D call. The CDR3 extends over 14 amino acids. V lost 5 bases to trimming and J lost 4 bases, with 13 bases between them. Looked up from germline, CDR1 is LNHDA and CDR2 is SQIVND (reference sequence). Here the CDR3 DNA reads TGTGCCAGTAGTTTGGCGAGGTCCCCAGATACGCAGTATTTT. The encoded protein is CASSLARSPDTQYF.

The rearrangement joins TRBV7-2 to TRBJ2-1; TRBD1 aligns across 7 bases. CDR1 is SGHTA, CDR2 FQGNSA, per germline. This CDR3 is built from 15 residues. Trimming took 5 bases from V and 6 from J; bases not matched to a gene: 10. CDR3: CASSQDRATFNEQFF. The DNA for the CDR3 is TGTGCCAGCAGCCAAGACAGGGCGACCTTCAATGAGCAGTTCTTC.

This chain uses TRBV7-6 with TRBJ1-4, with 9 bases matching TRBD1. The CDR3 is made up of 16 amino acids. The germline V gene encodes CDR1 SGHVS and CDR2 FNYEAQ. V shed 4 bases and J 4 bases; nucleotides not matched to a gene: 7. CDR3 loop: CASSWEVDRGNEKLFF. The CDR3 bases are TGTGCCAGCAGCTGGGAGGTGGACAGGGGTAATGAAAAACTGTTTTTT.

Turning to this clone: Other DNA sequences of this sample code for an identical CDR3. V gene TRBV7-2 combines with J gene TRBJ2-2; D not resolved. The CDR3 is 13 amino acids. V lost 5 bases to trimming and J lost 2 bases, with 6 bases between them. The V gene's germline CDR1 is SGHTA and CDR2 FQGNSA. In nucleotides, the CDR3 is TGTGCCAGCAGCGCCAGTAACACCGGGGAGCTGTTTTTT. This sequence encodes CASSASNTGELFF.

The count of this clone is one. The gene calls are TRBV10-3 and TRBJ2-5; perhaps TRBD2 as D (6 bases). Deletions cut 2 bases from V and 5 bases from J, with 12 bases between. CDR1 and CDR2 from the germline V gene are ENHRY and SYGVKD. The CDR3 is made up of 14 amino acids. CDR3 region: CAISEGGTRETQYF. DNA of the CDR3: TGTGCCATCAGTGAGGGCGGGACCCGGGAGACCCAGTACTTC.

The table lists this clone with a few counts. The V gene is TRBV6-5, the J gene TRBJ1-2, with TRBD1 matching over 7 bases. This CDR3 has 15 amino acids. CDR1 is MNHEY, CDR2 SVGAGI, per germline. The V gene end was trimmed by 4 bases and the J gene end by 4 bases; junction bases not matched to a gene: 9. The CDR3 DNA follows: TGTGCCAGCAGTTCGACAGGGATTGGGAGCTATGGCTACACCTTC. Translation gives CASSSTGIGSYGYTF.

Here the CDR3 DNA reads TGCAGCGTTGATAAGCGGGGGGCCCCAGATACGCAGTATTTT. As protein: CSVDKRGAPDTQYF. This rearrangement joins TRBV29-1 to TRBJ2-3; 9 bases match TRBD2. The CDR3 totals 14 residues. Germline V CDR1 and CDR2: SQVTM, ANQGSEA. V trimming: 3 bases; J trimming: 4 bases; junction bases outside the gene matches: 5.

V and J are TRBV5-6 and TRBJ1-2, with 8 bases fitting TRBD1. This CDR3 has 15 residues. Trimming took 4 bases from V and 2 from J; bases not matched to a gene: 7. CDR1 and CDR2 from the germline V gene are SGHDT and YYEEEE. The CDR3 spells CASSVGQGTNYGYTF. CDR3 nucleotide sequence: TGTGCCAGCAGCGTAGGACAGGGAACAAACTATGGCTACACCTTC.

Only one count was recorded for this clone. This chain uses TRBV7-2 with TRBJ1-2; D is perhaps TRBD1 (5 bases). The CDR3 contains 15 residues. The V and J ends lost 2 bases and 3 bases respectively, with 13 bases between them. Germline assignment: CDR1 SGHTA and CDR2 FQGNSA. CDR3 coding DNA: TGTGCCAGCAGCTTAAGGAGACGGGGGTACTATGGCTACACCTTC. Encoded protein: CASSLRRRGYYGYTF.

The DNA of the CDR3 is TGTGCCTGGAGTGTACAGGCAGGGGGCGAAAAACTGTTTTTT. This translates into CAWSVQAGGEKLFF. The rearrangement joins TRBV30 to TRBJ1-4, with 8 bases fitting TRBD1. Germline V gene data show CDR1 as GTSNPN and CDR2 as SVGIG (reference sequence). CDR3 length: 14 amino acids. Trimming took 0 bases from V and 8 from J; bases not matched to a gene: 5.

The chain is built from TRBV25-1 and TRBJ2-5; 7 bases line up with TRBD2. The DNA end favors TRBJ2-7, so the J call may be wrong. Germline-derived CDR1 and CDR2 are MGHDK and SYGVNS. The CDR3 covers 13 residues. The CDR3, as DNA: TGTGCCAGCAGCAAAAGCGGGAACTACGAGCAGTACTTC. The encoded protein is CASSKSGNYEQYF.

The chain employs TRBV7-3 and TRBJ2-2; no clear D. The CDR3 extends over 14 amino acids. Per germline, CDR1 SGHTA and CDR2 FQGTGA. V was shortened by 5 bases and J by 6 bases, with 13 bases between the two germline ends. This CDR3 reads CASSLGGWSGELFF. The CDR3 region has the DNA TGTGCCAGCAGCCTCGGCGGTTGGTCCGGGGAGCTGTTTTTT. The full variable domain, completed using reference TRBV7-3 and TRBJ2-2, is GAGVSQTPSNKVTEKGKYVELRCDPISGHTALYWYRQSLGQGPEFLIYFQGTGAADDSGLPNDRFFAVRPEGSVSTLKIQRTERGDSAVYLCASSLGGWSGELFFGEGSRLTVL.